These 22 T cell receptor beta chains came from one sample sequenced in a study of blood T cell repertoires in COVID-19. The table came from immunoSEQ multiplex PCR; TCRdb's copy has only in-frame clones and leaves some out. The sample includes some 270,000 clones, approximately 86% of them seen just once. The sequenced sample consisted of peripheral blood. Receptors were obtained from a man aged 35-49 years with active or convalescent COVID-19.

The chain uses TRBV28 and TRBJ1-2, with TRBD1 matching over 7 bases. The CDR3 is made up of 13 amino acids. V was clipped by 4 bases and J by 4 bases; unmatched bases: 3. CDR1 and CDR2 from the germline V gene are MDHEN and SYDVKM. Written as DNA, the CDR3 is TGTGCCAGCAGTTCTGGGACAGTCTATGGCTACACCTTC. It yields the protein CASSSGTVYGYTF.

The rearrangement joins TRBV27 to TRBJ2-5, with a tentative D call TRBD2 (5 bases). Looked up from germline, CDR1 is MNHEY and CDR2 is SMNVEV (reference sequence). The length of the CDR3 is 14 residues. Trimming took 8 bases from V and 0 from J, leaving 13 bases between them. The CDR3 bases are TGTGCCAGCCGGATTTCGGGGTACCAAGAGACCCAGTACTTC. Residues: CASRISGYQETQYF.

V is TRBV7-9 and J is TRBJ1-2, with TRBD1 matching 7 bases. The germline V gene encodes CDR1 SEHNR and CDR2 FQNEAQ (reference sequence). V lost 1 base to trimming and J lost 8 bases; unmatched junction nucleotides: 7. The CDR3 length is 14 residues. The CDR3 loop is CASSLVSDRSGYTF. The CDR3 DNA is TGTGCCAGCAGCTTAGTATCGGACAGGTCAGGCTACACCTTC.

CDR3 sequence: CASSLGQGSDEQFF. The DNA of the CDR3 is TGCGCCAGCAGCTTGGGACAGGGGTCCGATGAGCAGTTCTTC. The chain carries TRBV5-1 and TRBJ2-1, with 8 bases aligning to TRBD1. V dropped 0 bases and J dropped 8; count of bases not matched to a gene: 4. This CDR3 has 14 amino acids. Germline assignment: CDR1 SGHRS and CDR2 YFSETQ.

The sample holds one count of this clone. The rearrangement uses TRBV28 and TRBJ1-2; D remains ambiguous. Germline V CDR1 and CDR2: MDHEN, SYDVKM. V lost 5 bases to trimming and J lost 7 bases, with 14 bases between them. The CDR3 is made up of 13 amino acids. DNA of the CDR3: TGTGCCAGCAGTCCCCCGGGAAGGGTTGGCTACACCTTC. Translated, it gives CASSPPGRVGYTF.

The chain has TRBV19 and TRBJ1-6; 7 bases align to TRBD1. The V gene's germline CDR1 is LNHDA and CDR2 SQIVND (reference sequence). The CDR3 contains 14 residues. V shed 3 bases, J shed 9 bases, and the junction held 5 bases outside the gene matches. CDR3 bases: TGTGCCAGTAGTATTGCAGGGGGAAGTTCACCCCTCCACTTT. Encoded protein: CASSIAGGSSPLHF.

The CDR3 is CASNQNGDSEQFF. The DNA of the CDR3 is TGTGCCAGCAACCAGAACGGGGATAGTGAGCAGTTCTTC. The chain recombines TRBV2 with TRBJ2-1; D is possibly TRBD2 (5 bases). The CDR3 contains 13 residues. Germline values: CDR1 SNHLY, CDR2 FYNNEI. The V end lost 7 bases, the J end lost 9 bases, and 16 bases lay between the germline ends.

The rearrangement uses TRBV7-6 and TRBJ2-5; D is possibly TRBD2 (6 bases). Germline V gene lookup returns CDR1 SGHVS and CDR2 FNYEAQ. Deletions cut 1 base from V and 5 bases from J, with 14 bases between. The length of the CDR3 is 15 residues. This CDR3 is CASSLGGTALETQYF. In nucleotides, the CDR3 is TGTGCCAGCAGCTTAGGAGGGACTGCTCTGGAGACCCAGTACTTC.

V is TRBV5-8 and J is TRBJ2-1; 11 bases match TRBD2. Germline lookup yields CDR1 SGHTS and CDR2 YDEGEE. The CDR3 is 17 amino acids. The ends lost 0 bases at V and 4 bases at J; junction bases unmatched: 6. DNA for the CDR3: TGTGCCAGCAGCTTGGGCCCGGGACTAGCGGTTTACAATGAGCAGTTCTTC. Its protein is CASSLGPGLAVYNEQFF.

With regard to this clone: Other DNA variants within this sample encode the same CDR3. The rearrangement links TRBV20-1 to TRBJ1-1; D unclear. V lost 6 bases to trimming and J lost 2 bases, with 7 bases between them. The CDR3 length is 11 residues. Germline V gene lookup returns CDR1 DFQATT and CDR2 SNEGSKA (reference sequence). This chain's CDR3 is CSASLNTEAFF. The CDR3 nucleotides read TGCAGTGCAAGTCTTAACACTGAAGCTTTCTTT.

The chain links TRBV4-1 to TRBJ1-1; D is possibly TRBD1 (5 bases). Trimming cost V 1 base and J 1 base, with 10 bases left between them. From germline, CDR1 is MGHRA and CDR2 YSYEKL. CDR3 length equals 15 residues. CDR3: CASSQVVDRNTEAFF. CDR3 nucleotides: TGCGCCAGCAGCCAAGTAGTCGACAGGAACACTGAAGCTTTCTTT.

This clone was picked up many times. V and J are TRBV4-1 and TRBJ2-7; 11 bases map to TRBD2. Germline V gene sequence: CDR1 MGHRA, CDR2 YSYEKL. The CDR3 covers 17 residues. V shed 3 bases, J shed 5 bases, and the junction held 12 bases outside the gene matches. CDR3 loop: CASSQGSTLAGGHEQYF. DNA of the CDR3: TGCGCCAGCAGCCAGGGATCGACTCTAGCGGGAGGTCACGAGCAGTACTTC.

CDR3 sequence reads: CASSLAAGANTEAFF. The CDR3 nucleotides read TGTGCCAGCAGTTTAGCGGCGGGGGCAAATACTGAAGCTTTCTTT. The rearrangement links TRBV27 to TRBJ1-1, with a weak D call TRBD1 (6 bases). The CDR3 contains 15 residues. CDR1 and CDR2 from the germline V gene are MNHEY and SMNVEV (reference sequence). The ends were cut back, 2 bases at V and 5 bases at J, with 15 bases in the middle.

This chain links TRBV12-3 or TRBV12-4 with TRBJ1-5, with unresolved D. This CDR3 spans 12 amino acids. With 2 bases removed from V and 7 bases from J, the gap between germline ends came to 6 bases. This CDR3 is CASSLLRQPQHF. The CDR3 coding sequence is TGTGCCAGCAGTTTACTACGACAGCCCCAGCATTTT.

This chain links TRBV15 with TRBJ2-7; the match to TRBD1 covers 8 bases. The CDR3 loop spans 15 amino acids. Losses at the gene ends were 3 bases for V and 3 bases for J; bases not matched to a gene: 7. The V gene's germline CDR1 is LNHNV and CDR2 YYDKDF (reference sequence). CDR3 loop: CATSREGQGSYEQYF. CDR3 coding DNA: TGTGCCACCAGCAGGGAAGGACAGGGAAGCTACGAGCAGTACTTC.

The V gene is TRBV30, the J gene TRBJ2-3; D not certain. Germline CDR1 and CDR2: GTSNPN and SVGIG (reference sequence). The germline V and J ends were trimmed by 0 bases and 4 bases, with 5 bases remaining between them. The CDR3 is 12 amino acids. CDR3 sequence reads: CAWSVSSDTQYF. For the CDR3, the DNA is TGTGCCTGGAGTGTCAGTTCAGATACGCAGTATTTT.

This chain connects TRBV12-3 or TRBV12-4 to TRBJ1-1, with D maybe TRBD1 (6 bases). This CDR3 has 11 amino acids. V was trimmed by 6 bases and J by 11 bases, leaving 13 bases between them. CDR3 protein: CASRLAGEAFF. CDR3 in DNA: TGTGCCAGCAGGCTAGCAGGGGAGGCTTTCTTT.

V and J are TRBV18 and TRBJ1-1; D is perhaps TRBD1 (6 bases). Trimming took 4 bases from V and 1 from J, leaving 7 bases between them. Germline V gene sequence: CDR1 KGHSH, CDR2 LQKENI. CDR3 length equals 13 residues. The CDR3 here is CASSLTGNTEAFF. In DNA, the CDR3 is TGTGCCAGCTCACTGACAGGGAACACTGAAGCTTTCTTT.

This rearrangement joins TRBV4-1 to TRBJ2-1; D is ambiguous. The CDR3 sequence is 15 residues long. Germline CDR1 is MGHRA and CDR2 is YSYEKL. Trimming took off 6 bases at V and 0 bases at J, with 12 bases between the two ends. In DNA form, the CDR3 reads TGCGCCAGCAGTGATTCGCCGAGCTCCTACAATGAGCAGTTCTTC. Translating it yields CASSDSPSSYNEQFF.

CDR3 DNA sequence: TGCGCCAGCAGCTTCGGGGGGGCAAATGAAAAACTGTTTTTT. This codes for CASSFGGANEKLFF. The J gene is TRBJ1-4, the V gene TRBV5-1; D possibly corresponds to TRBD1 (6 bases). CDR1 and CDR2 (germline): SGHRS, YFSETQ. V lost 2 bases and J lost 5, with 10 bases in between. The CDR3 extends over 14 amino acids.

The chain is built from TRBV6-2 or TRBV6-3 and TRBJ1-5; D possibly corresponds to TRBD1 (5 bases). This CDR3 has 14 residues. V was clipped by 0 bases and J by 7 bases, with 10 bases between them. Looked up from germline, CDR1 is MNHEY and CDR2 is SVGEGT. The CDR3 sequence: CASSYSMGLQPQHF. The CDR3 DNA sequence: TGTGCCAGCAGTTACTCGATGGGGCTCCAGCCCCAGCATTTT.

The chain joins TRBV10-1 to TRBJ1-5, with no clear D. Looked up from germline, CDR1 is WNHNN and CDR2 is SYGVQD (reference sequence). V was clipped by 2 bases and J by 4 bases, with 12 bases between them. CDR3 length equals 15 residues. CDR3 nucleotide sequence: TGCGCCAGCAGTGAGGGAGGGTTTGGGAATCAGCCCCAGCATTTT. As protein: CASSEGGFGNQPQHF.